The text below deals with one T cell receptor (beta chain). V gave up 5 bases and J gave up 3 bases, with 16 bases separating them. Germline assignment: CDR1 SQVTM and CDR2 ANQGSEA. This CDR3 spans 14 amino acids. These data originate in a study of human T cells and chemical hapten exposure. Sample time point: patch test 1, 2 weeks after DPC sensitization. Treatment given: therapeutic diphenylcyclopropenone sensitization with weekly scalp DPC. In TCRdb, the RACE reads were re-called with MiXCR into one record per CDR3 protein. This table holds roughly 120,000 distinct CDR3 sequences, 12% found once. The sample here was whole blood, taken in connection with sensitization to the hapten diphenylcyclopropenone (DPC). The chain couples TRBV29-1 to TRBJ2-5; D unclear. The TCR originated in a woman in her forties or fifties with alopecia areata. Some clones in this sample may be carry-over from other donors' samples. CDR3 sequence (DNA): TGCAGCGTTCCCCCTAGGTTTGTTGAAGAGACCCAGTACTTC. Protein sequence: CSVPPRFVEETQYF.